The 2 T cell receptor beta chains below come from one sample, sequenced in a study of CD4 T cell repertoires in COVID-19. Antigen-reactive proliferating T cell lines came from CFSE-labeled cells given autologous monocytes and SARS-CoV-2 spike or nucleoprotein. These receptors are not linked to any known antigen. Method: immunoSEQ multiplex PCR; TCRdb's copy keeps in-frame clones and lacks some. The data show fewer than 750 clones, with roughly 10% seen just once and approximately 15% held by the top ten. The source material was effector memory CD4+ T cells, cultured in vitro, sampled after recovery from COVID-19. Every receptor here comes from a human donor who had COVID-19.

By share of the sample, this clone is large (0.1 to 1%). The chain links TRBV6-5 to TRBJ2-2; 7 positions match TRBD1. The V gene's germline CDR1 is MNHEY and CDR2 SVGAGI. The CDR3 totals 16 residues. The V segment lost 4 bases and the J segment 7 bases; nucleotides outside the gene matches: 12. DNA for the CDR3: TGTGCCAGCAGTTCCCAATTGACAGGGTCCGGCGGGGAGCTGTTTTTT. This translates into CASSSQLTGSGGELFF.

This clone was recorded a few times. V is TRBV29-1 and J is TRBJ1-1, with D perhaps TRBD1 (5 bases). The V gene's germline CDR1 is SQVTM and CDR2 ANQGSEA. The CDR3 covers 11 residues. Trimming removed 7 bases at V and 5 bases at J, with 11 bases between. Here the CDR3 reads CSGRDFTEAFF. CDR3 in DNA: TGCAGCGGCAGGGATTTTACTGAAGCTTTCTTT.